The present T cell receptor beta chain was sequenced within a study of cytotoxic CD8 clonotypes in ibrutinib-treated CLL. Whole-study findings and limits: There were differences in sampling times between sustained-remission and progressing patients. Clonotypes that were public were uncommon, and they contracted or stayed stable on treatment.

Worth noting for this clone: What it recognizes is unknown.

The germline V gene encodes CDR1 SGHDT and CDR2 YYEEEE. V was clipped by 4 bases and J by 2 bases; unmatched bases: 3. The CDR3 totals 14 residues. The table came from immunoSEQ multiplex PCR; TCRdb's copy has only in-frame clones and leaves some out. This sample has under 40,000 clones, with 49% found just once. The sequenced sample was PBMCs, obtained before ibrutinib treatment. The chain carries TRBV5-6 and TRBJ2-1; TRBD1 agrees at 7 bases. The sequence was collected from a human donor with chronic lymphocytic leukemia. In nucleotides, the CDR3 is TGTGCCAGCAGCAAGGGACAGACCTACAATGAGCAGTTCTTC. This encodes CASSKGQTYNEQFF. The variable domain in full, completed from reference TRBV5-6 and TRBJ2-1, reads DAGVTQSPTHLIKTRGQQVTLRCSPKSGHDTVSWYQQALGQGPQFIFQYYEEEERQRGNFPDRFSGHQFPNYSSELNVNALLLGDSALYLCASSKGQTYNEQFFGPGTRLTVL.